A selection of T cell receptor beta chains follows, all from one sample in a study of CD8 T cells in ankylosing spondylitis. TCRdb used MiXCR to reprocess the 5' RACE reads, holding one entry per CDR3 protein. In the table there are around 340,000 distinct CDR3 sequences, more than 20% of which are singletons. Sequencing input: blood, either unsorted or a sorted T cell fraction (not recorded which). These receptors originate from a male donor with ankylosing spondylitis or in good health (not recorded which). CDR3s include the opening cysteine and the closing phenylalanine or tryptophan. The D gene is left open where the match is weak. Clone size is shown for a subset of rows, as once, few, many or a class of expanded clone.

CASSELINSNQPQHF,TGTGCCAGCAGTGAACTGATTAACTCAAATCAGCCCCAGCATTTT,TRBJ1-5,TRBV6-1,.,few
CSVEVSLYGYTF,TGCAGCGTTGAAGTAAGCCTCTATGGCTACACCTTC,TRBJ1-2,TRBV29-1,.,few
CASSPRTDYSYEQYF,TGTGCCAGCAGCCCCCGGACGGACTACTCCTACGAGCAGTACTTC,TRBJ2-7,TRBV5-5,.,few
CASSWTDSNQPQHF,TGTGCCAGCAGCTGGACGGATAGCAATCAGCCCCAGCATTTT,TRBJ1-5,TRBV12-3/TRBV12-4,.,many
CASSASGTTQETQYF,TGTGCCAGCAGCGCCTCCGGGACAACTCAAGAGACCCAGTACTTC,TRBJ2-5,TRBV13,.,.
CASSHDRGKNIQYF,TGTGCTAGCAGCCATGACAGGGGTAAAAACATTCAGTACTTC,TRBJ2-4,TRBV7-7,TRBD1,once
CASSPLTGMNTEAFF,TGCGCCAGCAGCCCTCTGACAGGGATGAACACTGAAGCTTTCTTT,TRBJ1-1,TRBV4-1,TRBD1,few
CASSYAISSYNEQFF,TGTGCCAGCAGTTACGCCATCAGCTCCTACAATGAGCAGTTCTTC,TRBJ2-1,TRBV6-5,.,few
CASSQDGERNEQFF,TGTGCCAGCAGCCAAGATGGCGAGCGTAATGAGCAGTTCTTC,TRBJ2-1,TRBV4-2,.,.
CASSSGTVLYEQYF,TGTGCCAGCAGTTCCGGGACAGTGCTCTACGAGCAGTACTTC,TRBJ2-7,TRBV12-3/TRBV12-4,TRBD1,.
CASSRTGWTEAFF,TGTGCCAGCAGTCGGACAGGGTGGACTGAAGCTTTCTTT,TRBJ1-1,TRBV28,TRBD1,few
CASSLATETQYF,TGTGCCAGCAGCTTGGCCACGGAGACCCAGTACTTC,TRBJ2-5,TRBV5-6,.,.
CASSSGGGPYEQYF,TGCGCCAGCAGCTCTGGAGGGGGCCCGTACGAGCAGTACTTC,TRBJ2-7,TRBV4-1,.,.
CAWSVQPSESSYNEQFF,TGCGCCTGGAGTGTACAACCCTCGGAGAGCTCCTACAATGAGCAGTTCTTC,TRBJ2-1,TRBV30,.,.
CASSPLRGGGWADTQYF,TGTGCCAGCAGTCCTCTACGGGGAGGAGGCTGGGCAGATACGCAGTATTTT,TRBJ2-3,TRBV2,.,.
CASSPRPFVDYGYTF,TGTGCCAGCAGTCCCAGACCATTCGTCGACTATGGCTACACCTTC,TRBJ1-2,TRBV12-3/TRBV12-4,.,many
CASSMTSGADSYNEQFF,TGTGCCAGTAGTATGACTAGCGGGGCTGACTCCTACAATGAGCAGTTCTTC,TRBJ2-1,TRBV19,TRBD2,.
CASSEGRIYNEQFF,TGTGCCAGCAGTGAGGGACGAATTTACAATGAGCAGTTCTTC,TRBJ2-1,TRBV25-1,.,few
CASSPVAGAEETRYF,TGCGCCAGCAGCCCCGTTGCGGGGGCCGAAGAGACCCGGTACTTC,TRBJ2-5,TRBV4-1,.,.
CATSGGSNPAYF,TGTGCCACCAGCGGCGGGAGCAACCCCGCGTACTTC,TRBJ2-7,TRBV15,TRBD2,.
CASTEVWGGETQYF,TGCGCCAGCACCGAAGTCTGGGGGGGAGAGACCCAGTACTTC,TRBJ2-5,TRBV5-1,TRBD2,.
CAISGGSIYEQYF,TGTGCCATCAGTGGAGGTTCCATTTATGAGCAGTACTTC,TRBJ2-7,TRBV10-3,.,many
CASSYSNNEQFF,TGTGCCAGCAGTTACTCTAACAATGAGCAGTTCTTC,TRBJ2-1,TRBV6-6,.,few
CASTSLDGGSEQYF,TGTGCCAGCACTTCTCTGGACGGGGGTAGCGAGCAGTACTTC,TRBJ2-7,TRBV11-2,.,few
CASSLQLHGDNQPQHF,TGTGCCAGCAGTTTACAGTTGCACGGAGACAATCAGCCCCAGCATTTT,TRBJ1-5,TRBV12-3/TRBV12-4,.,.
CASSYSWRGGLDNEQFF,TGTGCCAGCAGTTACTCTTGGCGGGGGGGCCTCGACAATGAGCAGTTCTTC,TRBJ2-1,TRBV6-5,TRBD2,.
CASSRQDNEQFF,TGTGCCAGCAGTCGACAGGACAATGAGCAGTTCTTC,TRBJ2-1,TRBV12-3/TRBV12-4,.,.
CATIAGATDTQYF,TGTGCCACTATAGCGGGGGCCACAGATACGCAGTATTTT,TRBJ2-3,TRBV7-9,TRBD2,once
CASSLKEGDRGYEQYF,TGTGCCAGCAGTTTAAAGGAAGGGGACAGGGGCTACGAGCAGTACTTC,TRBJ2-7,TRBV12-3/TRBV12-4,TRBD1,few
CASSYTRTGSSYEQYF,TGTGCCAGCAGCTATACAAGGACAGGGAGCTCCTACGAGCAGTACTTC,TRBJ2-7,TRBV7-2,TRBD1,.
CASSWTRETQYF,TGTGCCAGCAGTTGGACAAGAGAGACCCAGTACTTC,TRBJ2-5,TRBV12-3/TRBV12-4,.,.